This T cell receptor beta chain emerged from a study of technical replicates of blood from a handful of donors (dated by TCRdb to the late 2010s). Libraries were made using the immunoSEQ multiplex PCR assay. TCRdb limited this immuneACCESS table to in-frame rearrangements with V and J called. A share of clones is missing; checked studies link under half to unresolved V genes, and the rest is unexplained. This sample holds approximately 76,000 clones; 90% to 95% were observed only once. Of the sample, around 0.26% falls within the top ten clones. Trimming at the junction amounts to 4 bases on V and 0 bases on J, and the germline ends lie 21 bases apart. Counted from cysteine to phenylalanine, this CDR3 has 19 amino acids. The retained sequence is limited to the CDR3, 57 bases, with the frame set at the first base. CDR1 SGHAT and CDR2 FQNNGV were looked up in the germline V gene. Comment on this clone: Its antigen remains undetermined. Base qualities are not at hand, and no much larger clone is one base apart.

The receptor chain draws on TRBV11-2 and TRBJ2-2, with no confident D gene call. Sequencing used T cells isolated from PBMCs. This sequence was found in a human donor in good health. The CDR3 region has the sequence CASSSSLLERMANTGELFF. DNA sequence: TGTGCCAGCAGCTCCTCTTTGTTGGAGCGAATGGCGAACACCGGGGAGCTGTTTTTT.